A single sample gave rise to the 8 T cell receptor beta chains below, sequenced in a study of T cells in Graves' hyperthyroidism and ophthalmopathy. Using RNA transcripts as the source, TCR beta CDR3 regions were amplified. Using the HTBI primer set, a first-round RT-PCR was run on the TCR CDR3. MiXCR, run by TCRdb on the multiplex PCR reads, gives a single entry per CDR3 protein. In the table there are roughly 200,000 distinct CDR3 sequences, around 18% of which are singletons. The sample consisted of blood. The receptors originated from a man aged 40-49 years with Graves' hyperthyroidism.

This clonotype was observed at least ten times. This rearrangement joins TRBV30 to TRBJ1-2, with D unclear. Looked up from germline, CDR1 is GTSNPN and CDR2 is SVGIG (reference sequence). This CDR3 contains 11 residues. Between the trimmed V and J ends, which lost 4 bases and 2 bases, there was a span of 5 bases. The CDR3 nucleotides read TGTGCCTGGAAGGAGAACTATGGCTACACCTTC. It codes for CAWKENYGYTF.

CDR3 DNA sequence: TGTGCCAGCACGTTGGGGACTTCACCCCTCCACTTT. Translated, it gives CASTLGTSPLHF. V usage is TRBV6-5 and J usage is TRBJ1-6; D may be TRBD1 (5 bases). The CDR3 length is 12 residues. The V end was cut by 7 bases, the J end by 9 bases, with 10 bases between. Germline-derived CDR1 and CDR2 are MNHEY and SVGAGI.

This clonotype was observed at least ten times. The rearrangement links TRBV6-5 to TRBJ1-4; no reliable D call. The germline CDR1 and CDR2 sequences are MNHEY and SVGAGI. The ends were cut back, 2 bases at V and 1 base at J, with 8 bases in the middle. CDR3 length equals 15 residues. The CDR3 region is CASSYVRGTNEKLFF. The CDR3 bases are TGTGCCAGCAGTTACGTCCGGGGAACTAATGAAAAACTGTTTTTT.

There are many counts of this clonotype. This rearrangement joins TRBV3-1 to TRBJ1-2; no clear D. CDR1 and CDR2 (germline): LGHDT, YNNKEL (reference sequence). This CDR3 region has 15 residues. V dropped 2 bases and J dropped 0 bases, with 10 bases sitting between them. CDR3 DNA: TGTGCCAGCAGCCAATTCCAGGCCGCTAACTATGGCTACACCTTC. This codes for CASSQFQAANYGYTF.

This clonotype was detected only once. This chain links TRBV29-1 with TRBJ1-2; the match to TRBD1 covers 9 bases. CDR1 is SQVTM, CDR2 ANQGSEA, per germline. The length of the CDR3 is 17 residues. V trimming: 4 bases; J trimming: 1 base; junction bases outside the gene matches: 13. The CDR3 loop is CSVVDISRTGVNYGYTF. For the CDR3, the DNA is TGCAGCGTTGTAGACATCTCAAGGACAGGGGTTAACTATGGCTACACCTTC.

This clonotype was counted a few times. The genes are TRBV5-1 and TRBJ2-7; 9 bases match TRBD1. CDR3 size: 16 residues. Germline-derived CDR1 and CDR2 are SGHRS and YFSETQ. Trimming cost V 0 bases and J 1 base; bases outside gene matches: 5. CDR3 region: CASSLGSGTGSYEQYF. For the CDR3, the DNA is TGCGCCAGCAGCTTGGGGTCCGGGACAGGGTCCTACGAGCAGTACTTC.

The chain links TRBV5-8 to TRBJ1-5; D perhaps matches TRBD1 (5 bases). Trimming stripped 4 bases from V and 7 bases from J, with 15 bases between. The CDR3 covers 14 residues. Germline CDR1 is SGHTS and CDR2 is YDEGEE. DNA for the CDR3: TGTGCCAGCAGCCCCGGCAGGGATAGGCAGCCCCAGCATTTT. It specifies CASSPGRDRQPQHF.

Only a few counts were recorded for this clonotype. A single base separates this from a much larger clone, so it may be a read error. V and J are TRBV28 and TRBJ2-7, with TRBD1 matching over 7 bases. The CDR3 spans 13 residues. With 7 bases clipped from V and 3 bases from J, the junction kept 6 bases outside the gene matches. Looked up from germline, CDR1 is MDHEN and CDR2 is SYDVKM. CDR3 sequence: CASKPGQLYEQYF. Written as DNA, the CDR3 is TGTGCCAGCAAACCGGGACAGCTCTACGAGCAGTACTTC.